These 27 T cell receptor beta chains were all obtained from the same sample, sequenced in a study of T cell responses to AZD1222 COVID-19 vaccine (dated by TCRdb to 2020 to 2023). The time point label, read with the paper, signifies: about 28 days (+/-7) after the second vaccine dose. The receptor library was made with the immunoSEQ multiplex PCR assay. TCRdb retrieved this table from immuneACCESS and kept in-frame rearrangements only. Not all clones are present; in checked studies, unresolved V genes account for under half, and no reason is known for the remainder. Recorded for this sample are 180,000 or so clones; 88% of them occurred a single time. The top ten clonotypes cover more than 25% of the sample. The specimen comprised peripheral blood, sampled 28 days after the second AZD1222 dose. These receptors were taken from an adult who received the AZD1222 COVID-19 vaccine.

V is TRBV6-2 or TRBV6-3 and J is TRBJ1-5; unclear D gene. Germline CDR1 MNHEY, CDR2 SVGEGT. V shed 6 bases and J shed 0 bases, with 12 bases lying between them. This CDR3 is built from 15 residues. The CDR3 DNA sequence: TGTGCCAGCAGCCGCGGACGGGGTAGCAATCAGCCCCAGCATTTT. This codes for CASSRGRGSNQPQHF.

V gene TRBV7-2 combines with J gene TRBJ1-5; no clear D. CDR1 SGHTA and CDR2 FQGNSA come from the germline V gene. V lost 0 bases to trimming and J lost 9 bases, with 15 bases between them. The CDR3 loop spans 15 amino acids. CDR3: CASSLAWSPGMPQHF. In DNA, the CDR3 is TGTGCCAGCAGCTTAGCGTGGTCCCCTGGGATGCCCCAGCATTTT.

The rearrangement links TRBV24-1 to TRBJ2-7; possible D gene TRBD1, 5 bases. Germline-derived CDR1 and CDR2 are KGHDR and SFDVKD. Between the trimmed V and J ends, which lost 0 bases and 4 bases, there was a span of 15 bases. The CDR3 consists of 16 residues. CDR3 protein: CATSDLTDTRRYEQYF. CDR3 sequence (DNA): TGTGCCACCAGTGATTTGACGGACACCCGAAGGTACGAGCAGTACTTC.

The chain joins TRBV4-3 to TRBJ2-7, with 7 positions matching TRBD2. The CDR3 contains 16 residues. The ends lost 4 bases at V and 0 bases at J; junction bases unmatched: 9. Germline V gene sequence: CDR1 LGHNA, CDR2 YSLEER. Here the CDR3 reads CASSRGGASGSYEQYF. The CDR3 DNA sequence: TGCGCCAGCAGCCGCGGAGGGGCTAGCGGCTCCTACGAGCAGTACTTC.

This clone appeared once. This chain joins TRBV2 and TRBJ1-6; 7 bases line up with TRBD1. V dropped 3 bases and J dropped 10; count of bases not matched to a gene: 6. Germline loops: CDR1 SNHLY, CDR2 FYNNEI. This CDR3 region has 14 residues. CDR3 amino acids: CASSDYTGVSPLHF. CDR3 DNA: TGTGCCAGCAGTGATTACACAGGGGTGTCACCCCTCCACTTT. Drawing the rest from reference TRBV2 and TRBJ1-6, the complete variable domain is EPEVTQTPSHQVTQMGQEVILRCVPISNHLYFYWYRQILGQKVEFLVSFYNNEISEKSEIFDDQFSVERPDGSNFTLKIRSTKLEDSAMYFCASSDYTGVSPLHFGNGTRLTVT.

The chain links TRBV19 to TRBJ2-5; TRBD2 aligns across 11 bases. V was pared by 4 bases and J by 4 bases, with 5 bases of the junction left unmatched. The germline V gene has CDR1 LNHDA and CDR2 SQIVND (reference sequence). The CDR3 contains 15 residues. This chain's CDR3 is CASSTGLAEIETQYF. In nucleotides, the CDR3 is TGTGCCAGTAGTACGGGACTAGCGGAGATAGAGACCCAGTACTTC.

V gene TRBV7-2 combines with J gene TRBJ1-6; 9 bases fit TRBD1. CDR3 length: 15 residues. J gave up 8 bases and V 1 base, and 3 bases lay outside the gene matches. The V gene's germline CDR1 is SGHTA and CDR2 FQGNSA. CDR3 sequence reads: CASSLGGQGYSPLHF. The CDR3 nucleotides read TGTGCCAGCAGCTTAGGGGGACAGGGTTATTCACCCCTCCACTTT.

The chain is built from TRBV2 and TRBJ2-3, with 15 bases that match TRBD2. V dropped 5 bases and J dropped 10; count of bases not matched to a gene: 7. The CDR3 covers 15 residues. CDR1 is SNHLY, CDR2 FYNNEI, per germline. The CDR3 spells CASSPGLAGGRAQYF. In DNA form, the CDR3 reads TGTGCCAGCAGTCCGGGACTAGCGGGAGGACGGGCGCAGTATTTT. Looking up the rest from reference TRBV2 and TRBJ2-3 gives the full variable domain: EPEVTQTPSHQVTQMGQEVILRCVPISNHLYFYWYRQILGQKVEFLVSFYNNEISEKSEIFDDQFSVERPDGSNFTLKIRSTKLEDSAMYFCASSPGLAGGRAQYFGPGTRLTVL.

V gene TRBV12-3 or TRBV12-4 combines with J gene TRBJ2-2; D is unclear. V lost 6 bases, J lost 4 bases, and 9 bases lay in between. This CDR3 comprises 13 residues. Here the CDR3 reads CASREQTTGELFF. In DNA, the CDR3 is TGTGCCAGCAGGGAGCAGACCACCGGGGAGCTGTTTTTT.

The chain recombines TRBV28 with TRBJ1-2; a weak D match, TRBD1 (6 bases). CDR1 and CDR2 (germline): MDHEN, SYDVKM. This CDR3 spans 17 amino acids. The V end was cut by 7 bases, the J end by 4 bases, with 25 bases between. In DNA form, the CDR3 reads TGTGCCAGCATCGAAACCGAGGGTGGGGGGCGCGTCTATGGCTACACCTTC. Its translation: CASIETEGGGRVYGYTF.

The chain is built from TRBV15 and TRBJ1-5; D remains ambiguous. Germline V lookup: CDR1 LNHNV, CDR2 YYDKDF (reference sequence). The CDR3 totals 15 residues. V lost 0 bases and J 5 bases, leaving 11 bases between the germline ends. Written as DNA, the CDR3 is TGTGCCACCAGCAGAGATACGACAAACCATCAGCCCCAGCATTTT. Its protein product is CATSRDTTNHQPQHF.

V and J are TRBV9 and TRBJ2-3; tentative D call: TRBD2 (6 bases). Germline V gene lookup returns CDR1 SGDLS and CDR2 YYNGEE. The CDR3 is 14 amino acids. V was clipped by 0 bases and J by 5 bases, with 10 bases between them. The DNA of the CDR3 is TGTGCCAGCAGCGTAGCGGGAGCGGGAGATACGCAGTATTTT. Amino acids: CASSVAGAGDTQYF.

The chain uses TRBV18 and TRBJ2-7; D uncertain. The CDR3 spans 14 residues. Germline assignment: CDR1 KGHSH and CDR2 LQKENI. Trimming stripped 3 bases from V and 5 bases from J, with 14 bases between. The CDR3 protein is CASSPRVQNDEQYF. In DNA form, the CDR3 reads TGTGCCAGCTCACCCCGGGTCCAGAACGACGAGCAGTACTTC.

This clone has just one count. J is TRBJ2-7 and V is TRBV5-6; D possibly matches TRBD1 or TRBD2 (6 bases each). The V and J ends lost 5 bases and 6 bases respectively, with 18 bases between them. From germline, CDR1 is SGHDT and CDR2 YYEEEE. CDR3 length equals 14 residues. CDR3 amino acids: CASRQGPGLFEQYF. Written as DNA, the CDR3 is TGTGCCAGCAGGCAGGGGCCGGGACTTTTCGAGCAGTACTTC.

V and J are TRBV6-5 and TRBJ2-7; 7 bases agree with TRBD1. The CDR3 is 16 amino acids. V was pared by 2 bases and J by 0 bases, with 7 bases of the junction left unmatched. Germline V CDR1 and CDR2: MNHEY, SVGAGI. The CDR3 DNA sequence: TGTGCCAGCAGTTACGCGACCAGGGGGAGCTCCTACGAGCAGTACTTC. Protein: CASSYATRGSSYEQYF.

This clone came up once. Here the CDR3 DNA reads TGTGCCAGCAGTAACCAGGGATCGGGGCAGCCCCAGCATTTT. Its translation: CASSNQGSGQPQHF. This sequence joins TRBV6-5 and TRBJ1-5; tentatively, D is TRBD1 (5 bases). V shed 5 bases and J shed 7 bases, with 15 bases lying between them. From germline, CDR1 is MNHEY and CDR2 SVGAGI. The CDR3 loop spans 14 amino acids.

The J gene is TRBJ2-5, the V gene TRBV18; possibly TRBD1 or TRBD2 for D (7 bases each). The germline V gene has CDR1 KGHSH and CDR2 LQKENI. CDR3 size: 15 residues. V shed 2 bases and J shed 3 bases, with 13 bases lying between them. CDR3 in DNA: TGTGCCAGCTCACCATCACAGGGGAGGGAAGAGACCCAGTACTTC. It yields the protein CASSPSQGREETQYF.

The CDR3 region is CASRGTQSGNTIYF. The CDR3 coding sequence is TGTGCCAGCAGAGGGACACAATCTGGAAACACCATATATTTT. This chain uses TRBV6-6 with TRBJ1-3; TRBD1 is a possible D gene (6 bases). Germline-derived CDR1 and CDR2 are MNHNY and SVGAGI (reference sequence). The CDR3 is 14 amino acids. The V end was cut by 6 bases, the J end by 1 base, with 10 bases between.

The chain joins TRBV27 to TRBJ1-2, with D tentatively TRBD1 (5 bases). Between the trimmed V and J ends, which lost 3 bases and 8 bases, there was a span of 13 bases. Germline-derived CDR1 and CDR2 are MNHEY and SMNVEV (reference sequence). The CDR3 covers 13 residues. The CDR3 region has the DNA TGTGCCAGCAGTTTTGCCGGTAACAGGGGCTACACCTTC. Its protein is CASSFAGNRGYTF.

The chain employs TRBV28 and TRBJ1-6; 7 bases are a match to TRBD1. Per germline, CDR1 MDHEN and CDR2 SYDVKM. The CDR3 runs to 17 residues. V dropped 5 bases and J dropped 9; count of bases not matched to a gene: 16. Here the CDR3 reads CASSGTRGEGAGSPLHF. The DNA for the CDR3 is TGTGCCAGCAGTGGAACAAGGGGTGAGGGGGCGGGTTCACCCCTCCACTTT. Supplemented by reference TRBV28 and TRBJ1-6, the full variable domain reads DVKVTQSSRYLVKRTGEKVFLECVQDMDHENMFWYRQDPGLGLRLIYFSYDVKMKEKGDIPEGYSVSREKKERFSLILESASTNQTSMYLCASSGTRGEGAGSPLHFGNGTRLTVT.

This chain joins TRBV7-2 and TRBJ2-7, with no clear D. The CDR3 spans 15 residues. Germline CDR1 and CDR2: SGHTA and FQGNSA. V lost 5 bases and J lost 3, with 17 bases in between. The CDR3 protein is CASSPRELGSYEQYF. CDR3 sequence (DNA): TGTGCCAGCAGCCCCCGCGAGCTAGGAAGCTACGAGCAGTACTTC.

This chain connects TRBV7-2 to TRBJ2-7, with D perhaps TRBD1 (5 bases). Trimming shortened V by 3 bases and J by 6 bases, and 12 bases separated the two germline ends. Looked up from germline, CDR1 is SGHTA and CDR2 is FQGNSA. CDR3 length equals 13 residues. This chain's CDR3 is CASSLETVSEQYF. The CDR3 nucleotides read TGTGCCAGCAGCTTGGAGACAGTGAGCGAGCAGTACTTC.

The chain carries TRBV7-9 and TRBJ2-7; 9 nucleotides align to TRBD1. This CDR3 contains 16 residues. V lost 5 bases, J lost 3 bases, and 11 bases stayed unmatched. Germline lookup yields CDR1 SEHNR and CDR2 FQNEAQ (reference sequence). CDR3 sequence (DNA): TGTGCCAGCAGCCCCACAACCGGGACAGGGCTCTACGAGCAGTACTTC. Encoded protein: CASSPTTGTGLYEQYF.

The CDR3 nucleotides read TGTGCCAGCAGCCAATCGGGCCCTCCCAACACAGATACGCAGTATTTT. Translated: CASSQSGPPNTDTQYF. The chain joins TRBV16 to TRBJ2-3, with D unclear. V lost 0 bases and J 2 bases, leaving 12 bases between the germline ends. Germline CDR1 KGHSY, CDR2 FQNENV. The CDR3 loop spans 16 amino acids.

The chain is built from TRBV3-1 (or the pseudogene TRBV3-2) and TRBJ2-7, with D tentatively TRBD2 (6 bases). The CDR3 length is 14 residues. V dropped 1 base and J dropped 7 bases, with 14 bases sitting between them. Per germline, CDR1 LGHDT and CDR2 YNNKEL (reference sequence). CDR3 amino acids: CASSQALGAGEQYF. The CDR3 nucleotides read TGTGCCAGCAGCCAAGCCTTAGGGGCGGGGGAGCAGTACTTC.

The chain employs TRBV30 and TRBJ2-7; 7 bases map to TRBD2. Germline V gene data show CDR1 as GTSNPN and CDR2 as SVGIG (reference sequence). The trim removed 1 base at V and 5 bases at J, leaving 5 bases unmatched. CDR3 size: 13 residues. The CDR3 sequence: CAWSGGRINEQYF. DNA of the CDR3: TGTGCCTGGAGTGGCGGGAGAATCAACGAGCAGTACTTC.

J is TRBJ2-1 and V is TRBV5-3; D may be TRBD1 or TRBD2 (5 bases each). TRBV5-3 is known as an ORF, though its function is uncertain. Trimming removed 1 base from V and 0 bases from J, with 17 bases in between. This CDR3 is 18 amino acids long. The CDR3: CARSLRPQRTPSYNEQFF. The CDR3 bases are TGTGCCAGAAGCTTGCGACCTCAGCGGACACCCTCCTACAATGAGCAGTTCTTC.